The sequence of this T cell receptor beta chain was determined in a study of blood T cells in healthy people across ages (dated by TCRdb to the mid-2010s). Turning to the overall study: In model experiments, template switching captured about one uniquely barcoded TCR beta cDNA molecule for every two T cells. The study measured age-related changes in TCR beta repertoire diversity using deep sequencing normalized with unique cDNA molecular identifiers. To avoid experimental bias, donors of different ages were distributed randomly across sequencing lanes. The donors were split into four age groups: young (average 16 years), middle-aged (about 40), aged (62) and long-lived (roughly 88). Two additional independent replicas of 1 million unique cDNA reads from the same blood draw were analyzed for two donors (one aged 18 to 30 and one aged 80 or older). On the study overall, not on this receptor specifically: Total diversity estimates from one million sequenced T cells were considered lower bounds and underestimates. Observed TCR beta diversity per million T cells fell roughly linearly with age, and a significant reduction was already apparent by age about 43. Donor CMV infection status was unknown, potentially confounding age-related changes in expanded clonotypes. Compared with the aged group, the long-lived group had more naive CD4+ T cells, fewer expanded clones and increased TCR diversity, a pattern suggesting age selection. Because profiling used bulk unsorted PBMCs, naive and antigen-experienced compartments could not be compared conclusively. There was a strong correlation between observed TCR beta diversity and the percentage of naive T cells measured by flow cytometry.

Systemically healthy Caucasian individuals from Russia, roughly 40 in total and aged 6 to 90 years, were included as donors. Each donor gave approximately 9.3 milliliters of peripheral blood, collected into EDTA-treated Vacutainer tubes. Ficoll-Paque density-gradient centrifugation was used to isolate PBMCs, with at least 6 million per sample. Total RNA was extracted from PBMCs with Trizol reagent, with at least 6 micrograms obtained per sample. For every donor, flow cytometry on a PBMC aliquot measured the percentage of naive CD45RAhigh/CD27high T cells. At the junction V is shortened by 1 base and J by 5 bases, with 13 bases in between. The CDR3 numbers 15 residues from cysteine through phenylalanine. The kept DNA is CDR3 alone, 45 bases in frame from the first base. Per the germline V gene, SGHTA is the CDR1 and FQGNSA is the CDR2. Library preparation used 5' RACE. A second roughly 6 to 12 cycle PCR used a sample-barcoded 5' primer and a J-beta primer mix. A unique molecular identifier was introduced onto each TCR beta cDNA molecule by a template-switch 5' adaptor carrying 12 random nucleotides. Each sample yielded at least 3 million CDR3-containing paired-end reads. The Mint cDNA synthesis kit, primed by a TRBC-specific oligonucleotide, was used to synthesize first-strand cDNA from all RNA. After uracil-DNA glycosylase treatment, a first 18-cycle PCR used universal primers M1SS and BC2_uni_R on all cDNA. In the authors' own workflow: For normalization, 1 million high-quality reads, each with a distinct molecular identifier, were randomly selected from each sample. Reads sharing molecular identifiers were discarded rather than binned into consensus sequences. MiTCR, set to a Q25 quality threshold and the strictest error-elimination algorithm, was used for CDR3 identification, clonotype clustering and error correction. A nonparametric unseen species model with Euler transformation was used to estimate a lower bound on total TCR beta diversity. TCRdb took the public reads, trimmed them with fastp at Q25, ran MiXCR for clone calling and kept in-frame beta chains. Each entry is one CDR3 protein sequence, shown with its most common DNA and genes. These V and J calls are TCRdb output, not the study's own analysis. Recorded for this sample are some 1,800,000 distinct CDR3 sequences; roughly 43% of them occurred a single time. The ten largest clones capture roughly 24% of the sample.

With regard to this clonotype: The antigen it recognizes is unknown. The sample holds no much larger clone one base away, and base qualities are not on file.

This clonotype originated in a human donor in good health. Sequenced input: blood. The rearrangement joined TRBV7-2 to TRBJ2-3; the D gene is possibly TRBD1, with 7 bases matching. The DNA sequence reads TGTGCCAGCAGCTTAGTAAGGGGGCGGGGAGATACGCAGTATTTT. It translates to CASSLVRGRGDTQYF.